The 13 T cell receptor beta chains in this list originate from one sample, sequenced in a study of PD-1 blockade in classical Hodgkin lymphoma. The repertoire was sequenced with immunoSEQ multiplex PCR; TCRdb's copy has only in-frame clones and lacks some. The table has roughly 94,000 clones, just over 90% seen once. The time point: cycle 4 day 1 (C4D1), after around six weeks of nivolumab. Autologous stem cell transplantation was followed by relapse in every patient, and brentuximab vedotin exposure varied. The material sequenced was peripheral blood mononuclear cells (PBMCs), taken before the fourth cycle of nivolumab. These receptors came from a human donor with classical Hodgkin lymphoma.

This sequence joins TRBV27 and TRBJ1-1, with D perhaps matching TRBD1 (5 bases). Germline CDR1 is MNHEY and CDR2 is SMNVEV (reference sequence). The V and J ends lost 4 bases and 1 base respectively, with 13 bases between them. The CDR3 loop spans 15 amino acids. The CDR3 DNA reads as TGTGCCAGCAGTTATTCAGGGATAGGGAACACTGAAGCTTTCTTT. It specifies CASSYSGIGNTEAFF.

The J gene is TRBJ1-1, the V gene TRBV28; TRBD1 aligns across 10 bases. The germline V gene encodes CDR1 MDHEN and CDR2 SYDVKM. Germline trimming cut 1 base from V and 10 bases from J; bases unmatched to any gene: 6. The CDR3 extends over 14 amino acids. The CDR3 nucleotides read TGTGCCAGCAGTTTATTGGACAGGGGGTCCGGAGCTTTCTTT. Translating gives CASSLLDRGSGAFF.

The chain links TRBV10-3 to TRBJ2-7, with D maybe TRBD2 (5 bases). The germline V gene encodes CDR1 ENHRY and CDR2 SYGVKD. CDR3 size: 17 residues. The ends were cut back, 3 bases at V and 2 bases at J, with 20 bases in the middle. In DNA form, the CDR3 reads TGTGCCATCAGTGATCCTTCGGTCAGCGGAGATACCTACGAGCAGTACTTC. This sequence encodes CAISDPSVSGDTYEQYF.

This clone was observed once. The chain's CDR3 is CASSYEQYF. CDR3 nucleotides: TGTGCCAGCAGCTACGAGCAGTACTTC. The V and J genes are TRBV6-1 and TRBJ2-7; D is uncertain. CDR3 size: 9 residues. Germline CDR1 and CDR2: MNHNS and SASEGT. Trimming shortened V by 6 bases and J by 3 bases, and 0 bases separated the two germline ends.

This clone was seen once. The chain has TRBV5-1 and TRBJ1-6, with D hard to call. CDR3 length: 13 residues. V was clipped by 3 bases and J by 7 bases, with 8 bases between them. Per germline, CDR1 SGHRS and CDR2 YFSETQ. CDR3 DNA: TGCGCCAGCAGCTCCGACCTGAATTCACCCCTCCACTTT. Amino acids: CASSSDLNSPLHF. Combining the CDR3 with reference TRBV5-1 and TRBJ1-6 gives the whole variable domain KAGVTQTPRYLIKTRGQQVTLSCSPISGHRSVSWYQQTPGQGLQFLFEYFSETQRNKGNFPGRFSGRQFSNSRSEMNVSTLELGDSALYLCASSSDLNSPLHFGNGTRLTVT.

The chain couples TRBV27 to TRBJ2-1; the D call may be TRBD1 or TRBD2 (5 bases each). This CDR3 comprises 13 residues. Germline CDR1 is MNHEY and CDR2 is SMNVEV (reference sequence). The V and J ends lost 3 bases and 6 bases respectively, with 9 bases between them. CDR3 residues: CASSFQGRNEQFF. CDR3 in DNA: TGTGCCAGCAGTTTCCAGGGACGCAATGAGCAGTTCTTC.

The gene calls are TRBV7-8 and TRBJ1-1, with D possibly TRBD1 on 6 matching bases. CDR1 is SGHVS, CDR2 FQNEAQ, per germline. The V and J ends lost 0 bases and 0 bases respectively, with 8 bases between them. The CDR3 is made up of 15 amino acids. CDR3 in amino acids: CASSLARGLNTEAFF. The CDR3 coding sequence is TGTGCCAGCAGCTTAGCTCGGGGGCTGAACACTGAAGCTTTCTTT.

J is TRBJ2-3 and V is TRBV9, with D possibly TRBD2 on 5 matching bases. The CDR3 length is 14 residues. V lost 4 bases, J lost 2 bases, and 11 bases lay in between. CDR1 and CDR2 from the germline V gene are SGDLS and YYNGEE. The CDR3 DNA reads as TGTGCCAGCAGCCTCGTCGGACTCACAGATACGCAGTATTTT. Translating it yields CASSLVGLTDTQYF.

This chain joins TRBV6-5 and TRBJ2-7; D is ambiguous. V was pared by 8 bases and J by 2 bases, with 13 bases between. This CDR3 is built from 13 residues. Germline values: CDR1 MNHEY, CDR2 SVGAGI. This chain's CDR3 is CASARAAPYEQYF. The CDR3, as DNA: TGTGCCAGCGCCCGGGCCGCCCCCTACGAGCAGTACTTC.

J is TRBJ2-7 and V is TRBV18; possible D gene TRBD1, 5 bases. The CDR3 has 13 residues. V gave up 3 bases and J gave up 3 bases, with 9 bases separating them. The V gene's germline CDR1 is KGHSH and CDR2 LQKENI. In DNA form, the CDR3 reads TGTGCCAGCTCACCCTCCCAGGGCTACGAGCAGTACTTC. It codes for CASSPSQGYEQYF. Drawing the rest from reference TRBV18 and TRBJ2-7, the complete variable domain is NAGVMQNPRHLVRRRGQEARLRCSPMKGHSHVYWYRQLPEEGLKFMVYLQKENIIDESGMPKERFSAEFPKEGPSILRIQQVVRGDSAAYFCASSPSQGYEQYFGPGTRLTVT.

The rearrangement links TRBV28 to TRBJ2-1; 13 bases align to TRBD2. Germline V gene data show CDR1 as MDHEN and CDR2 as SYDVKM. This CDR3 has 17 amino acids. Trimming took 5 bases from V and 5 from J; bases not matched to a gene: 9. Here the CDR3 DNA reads TGTGCCAGCAGTCCGGGACTAGCGGGACTCGCCGACAATGAGCAGTTCTTC. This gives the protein CASSPGLAGLADNEQFF. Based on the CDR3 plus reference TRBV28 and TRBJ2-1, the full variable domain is DVKVTQSSRYLVKRTGEKVFLECVQDMDHENMFWYRQDPGLGLRLIYFSYDVKMKEKGDIPEGYSVSREKKERFSLILESASTNQTSMYLCASSPGLAGLADNEQFFGPGTRLTVL.

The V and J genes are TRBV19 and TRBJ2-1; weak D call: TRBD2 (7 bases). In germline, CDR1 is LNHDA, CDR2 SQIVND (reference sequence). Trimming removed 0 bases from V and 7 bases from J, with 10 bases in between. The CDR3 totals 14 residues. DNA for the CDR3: TGTGCCAGTAGTATAGACAGGGGAGGGAATGAGCAGTTCTTC. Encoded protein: CASSIDRGGNEQFF. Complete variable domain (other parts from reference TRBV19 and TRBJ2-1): DGGITQSPKYLFRKEGQNVTLSCEQNLNHDAMYWYRQDPGQGLRLIYYSQIVNDFQKGDIAEGYSVSREKKESFPLTVTSAQKNPTAFYLCASSIDRGGNEQFFGPGTRLTVL.

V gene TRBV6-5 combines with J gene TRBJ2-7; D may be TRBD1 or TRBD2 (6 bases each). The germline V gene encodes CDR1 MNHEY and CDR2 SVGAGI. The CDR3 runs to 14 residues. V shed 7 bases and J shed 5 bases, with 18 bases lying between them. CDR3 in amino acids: CASIRTRGGNEQYF. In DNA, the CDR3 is TGTGCCAGCATCAGAACCCGAGGGGGGAACGAGCAGTACTTC.